The 12 T cell receptor beta chains below all came from one sample that was sequenced in a study of cytomegalovirus exposure and HLA in healthy donors. Primers: 60 Vbeta forward and 13 Jbeta reverse. Libraries were prepared by immunoSEQ multiplex PCR; TCRdb keeps only in-frame clonotypes and omits some of them. The table includes some 200,000 clones, approximately 81% detected once. The sample taken for sequencing was PBMCs. The receptors were gathered from a woman between 25 and 40 years old in good health and CMV-seronegative.

This chain links TRBV7-9 with TRBJ2-5; TRBD2 matches at 8 bases. J lost 11 bases, V lost 3 bases, and 11 bases had no gene match. The CDR3 totals 14 residues. The germline CDR1 and CDR2 sequences are SEHNR and FQNEAQ (reference sequence). The CDR3 coding sequence is TGTGCCAGCAGCTTCCTCATCGGGGGGGATGAGCAGTACTTC. It yields the protein CASSFLIGGDEQYF.

V is TRBV28 and J is TRBJ2-7, with 9 bases aligning to TRBD1. The CDR3 has 17 residues. Germline assignment: CDR1 MDHEN and CDR2 SYDVKM. V was clipped by 4 bases and J by 5 bases; unmatched bases: 15. In DNA, the CDR3 is TGTGCCAGCAGTTCCCCAAAACCGGGACAGGGTAGGAACGAGCAGTACTTC. Translating it yields CASSSPKPGQGRNEQYF.

V usage is TRBV19 and J usage is TRBJ2-5; possible D gene TRBD1, 6 bases. The V end lost 5 bases, the J end lost 5 bases, and 15 bases lay between the germline ends. CDR1 and CDR2 (germline): LNHDA, SQIVND (reference sequence). This CDR3 is built from 14 residues. The CDR3 here is CASSSHTGMETQYF. CDR3 coding DNA: TGTGCCAGTAGTTCTCACACAGGGATGGAGACCCAGTACTTC.

This chain uses TRBV6-1 with TRBJ1-1; weak D call: TRBD1 (5 bases). Germline V CDR1 and CDR2: MNHNS, SASEGT. This CDR3 has 15 amino acids. Trimming left V 0 bases short and J 7 bases short, with 15 bases between. Written as DNA, the CDR3 is TGTGCCAGCAGTGAAGCGATGACAGATTATCGTGAAGCTTTCTTT. Its translation: CASSEAMTDYREAFF.

In its sample, this clone was seen a few times. The chain recombines TRBV19 with TRBJ2-5; 9 nucleotides agree with TRBD1. Germline V gene data show CDR1 as LNHDA and CDR2 as SQIVND (reference sequence). The CDR3 covers 13 residues. With 3 bases clipped from V and 5 bases from J, the junction kept 1 base outside the gene matches. CDR3 residues: CASSIDRGETQYF. The CDR3 DNA reads as TGTGCCAGTAGTATTGACAGGGGGGAGACCCAGTACTTC.

V usage is TRBV30 and J usage is TRBJ1-5; perhaps TRBD1 as D (5 bases). Trimming took off 0 bases at V and 5 bases at J, with 8 bases between the two ends. The CDR3 has 13 residues. Looked up from germline, CDR1 is GTSNPN and CDR2 is SVGIG (reference sequence). CDR3 nucleotide sequence: TGTGCCTGGAGTGTACGGGGGGATCAGCCCCAGCATTTT. Its protein is CAWSVRGDQPQHF.

CDR3 coding DNA: TGCGCCAGCAGCCCGAAGCAAGATACGCAGTATTTT. It specifies CASSPKQDTQYF. The chain uses TRBV5-1 and TRBJ2-3; D gene uncertain. Germline CDR1 is SGHRS and CDR2 is YFSETQ. V shed 4 bases and J shed 5 bases, with 8 bases lying between them. CDR3 length equals 12 residues.

V gene TRBV19 combines with J gene TRBJ1-1, with D maybe TRBD1 (6 bases). V shed 4 bases and J shed 1 base, with 13 bases lying between them. Germline V gives CDR1 LNHDA, CDR2 SQIVND (reference sequence). This CDR3 is built from 15 residues. This CDR3 is CASSKTSTGNTEAFF. The CDR3 DNA follows: TGTGCCAGTAGTAAAACATCGACAGGGAACACTGAAGCTTTCTTT. Looking up the rest from reference TRBV19 and TRBJ1-1 gives the full variable domain: DGGITQSPKYLFRKEGQNVTLSCEQNLNHDAMYWYRQDPGQGLRLIYYSQIVNDFQKGDIAEGYSVSREKKESFPLTVTSAQKNPTAFYLCASSKTSTGNTEAFFGQGTRLTVV.

This chain links TRBV28 with TRBJ2-1; TRBD2 might be the D (7 bases). Trimming took 8 bases from V and 9 from J, leaving 20 bases between them. This CDR3 contains 14 residues. The germline CDR1 and CDR2 sequences are MDHEN and SYDVKM. CDR3 loop: CASLGGGPTIEQFF. CDR3 DNA sequence: TGTGCCAGCCTAGGGGGGGGACCTACGATTGAGCAGTTCTTC.

The chain recombines TRBV5-4 with TRBJ2-6, with a possible D match to TRBD1 (5 bases). With 4 bases removed from V and 0 bases from J, the gap between germline ends came to 8 bases. Looked up from germline, CDR1 is SGHNT and CDR2 is YYREEE (reference sequence). This CDR3 has 15 amino acids. The CDR3 DNA sequence: TGTGCCAGCAGCCAAGACAGCTCTGGGGCCAACGTCCTGACTTTC. Its protein is CASSQDSSGANVLTF.

The rearrangement joins TRBV5-1 to TRBJ2-3, with 7 bases fitting TRBD2. Germline lookup yields CDR1 SGHRS and CDR2 YFSETQ. This CDR3 has 16 residues. V gave up 3 bases and J gave up 2 bases; unmatched junction bases: 9. CDR3 coding DNA: TGCGCCAGCAGCTCCGGACTAGTACGAAACACAGATACGCAGTATTTT. It specifies CASSSGLVRNTDTQYF. Using reference TRBV5-1 and TRBJ2-3 for the parts outside the CDR3, the full variable domain is KAGVTQTPRYLIKTRGQQVTLSCSPISGHRSVSWYQQTPGQGLQFLFEYFSETQRNKGNFPGRFSGRQFSNSRSEMNVSTLELGDSALYLCASSSGLVRNTDTQYFGPGTRLTVL.

This chain joins TRBV19 and TRBJ2-7; tentatively, D is TRBD1 (6 bases). This CDR3 contains 14 residues. Germline V lookup: CDR1 LNHDA, CDR2 SQIVND (reference sequence). The germline V and J ends were trimmed by 3 bases and 5 bases, with 14 bases remaining between them. CDR3: CASSMEQGANEQYF. CDR3 DNA: TGTGCCAGTAGTATGGAACAGGGAGCCAACGAGCAGTACTTC.